This T cell receptor (beta chain) was profiled in a study of T cell responses to AZD1222 COVID-19 vaccine. Germline loops: CDR1 MDHEN, CDR2 SYDVKM. CDR3 length: 16 amino acids. V was clipped by 6 bases and J by 8 bases; unmatched bases: 13. Clones were read by immunoSEQ multiplex PCR, and TCRdb kept only the in-frame ones, dropping some. Seen here are about 160,000 clones, 75% to 90% observed once, and the top ten hold 6.9%. V gene TRBV28 combines with J gene TRBJ2-1; TRBD1 matches 10 bases. The receptor's source is an adult in good health. The sample in question was peripheral blood, obtained on day 0 of AZD1222 vaccination. CDR3 amino acids: CASRTETGTGEDEQFF. In DNA, the CDR3 is TGTGCCAGCAGGACGGAAACCGGGACAGGGGAGGATGAGCAGTTCTTC.